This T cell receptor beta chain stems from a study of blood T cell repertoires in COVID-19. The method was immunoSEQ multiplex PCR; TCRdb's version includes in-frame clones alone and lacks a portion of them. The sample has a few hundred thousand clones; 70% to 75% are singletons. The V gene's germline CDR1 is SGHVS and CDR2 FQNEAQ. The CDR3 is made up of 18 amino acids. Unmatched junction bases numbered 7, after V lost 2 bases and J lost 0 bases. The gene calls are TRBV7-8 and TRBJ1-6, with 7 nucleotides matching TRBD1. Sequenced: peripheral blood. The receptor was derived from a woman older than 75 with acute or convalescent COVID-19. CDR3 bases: TGTGCCAGCAGCTTAAATTTGGCAGGGGGCTCCTATAATTCACCCCTCCACTTT. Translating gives CASSLNLAGGSYNSPLHF.